A selection of T cell receptor beta chains follows, all from one sample in a study of identical twins. A single record per CDR3 protein comes from TCRdb applying MiXCR to the 5' RACE reads. Of about 720,000 distinct CDR3 sequences listed, 15% to 20% were seen once; the top ten hold roughly 13%. These data were also filed under a second study, of T cells expressing NK-cell markers.

Sequencing used PBMCs. These receptors all stem from a young woman in good health. The CDR3 runs from the conserved cysteine through the conserved F or W. D genes are given only for firm matches. Rows give clone size only sometimes, using once, few, many, or a class for an expanded clone.

15,TRBV20-1,NA,NA,TRBJ2-1,TGCAGTGCTAGAGCCGCGCTGACCGCCTACAATGAGCAGTTCTTC,CSARAALTAYNEQFF
14,TRBV10-3,NA,TRBD1,TRBJ1-2,TGTGCCATCAGTGTAAGGGGGCTGGACTATGGCTACACCTTC,CAISVRGLDYGYTF
12,TRBV15,few,NA,TRBJ1-6,TGTGCCACCAGCAGAGCCGACCGTCCCCTCCACTTT,CATSRADRPLHF
15,TRBV5-1,few,NA,TRBJ2-3,TGCGCCAGCAGCTTAGGACAGCCAGACACAGATACGCAGTATTTT,CASSLGQPDTDTQYF
17,TRBV12-3/TRBV12-4,NA,TRBD2,TRBJ2-1,TGTGCCAGCAGTGGAGCTAGCGGGAGGGCTGTGTACAATGAGCAGTTCTTC,CASSGASGRAVYNEQFF
18,TRBV2,NA,NA,TRBJ2-6,TGTACCAGCTCCCGCGGGGGACAGTCCTTGTCTGGGGCCAACGTCCTGACTTTC,CTSSRGGQSLSGANVLTF
14,TRBV20-1,few,TRBD2,TRBJ2-7,TGCAGTGCTAGAGATATACTAGCGGGAGTGGGGCAGTACTTC,CSARDILAGVGQYF
13,TRBV6-2/TRBV6-3,NA,NA,TRBJ1-2,TGTGCCAGCAGCCCCGCAGGGACCTATGGCTACACCTTC,CASSPAGTYGYTF
15,TRBV15,NA,NA,TRBJ1-3,TGTGCCACCAGCAGCCGGACACTCTCTGGAAACACCATATATTTT,CATSSRTLSGNTIYF
14,TRBV12-3/TRBV12-4,few,NA,TRBJ1-1,TGTGCCAGCACCTATATAAGCAGGGACCCTGAAGCTTTCTTT,CASTYISRDPEAFF
14,TRBV6-2/TRBV6-3,NA,NA,TRBJ1-2,TGTGCCATCTATGCACACCGGGGACTTTATGGCTACACCTTC,CAIYAHRGLYGYTF
15,TRBV7-9,NA,TRBD1,TRBJ1-6,TGTGCCAGCAGCTCCAGGGACAGGGGGCTCTCACCCCTCCACTTT,CASSSRDRGLSPLHF
15,TRBV6-5,NA,TRBD2,TRBJ2-1,TGTGCCAGCAGTTACTGGGGAGGGCGAGACAATGAGCAGTTCTTC,CASSYWGGRDNEQFF
13,TRBV6-1,few,NA,TRBJ2-3,TGTGCCAGCTTTCGGGCCCACACAGATACGCAGTATTTT,CASFRAHTDTQYF
14,TRBV5-5,NA,NA,TRBJ1-1,TGTGCCAGCAGCTTTCTGCGATTGAACACTGAAGCTTTCTTT,CASSFLRLNTEAFF
11,TRBV29-1,NA,NA,TRBJ2-2,TGCAGCGTTGTTGATTTGGGGGAGCTGTTTTTT,CSVVDLGELFF
13,TRBV12-5,few,NA,TRBJ2-1,TGTGCTAGTGGTTTGGTTCTAGCAGGTGAGCAGTTCTTC,CASGLVLAGEQFF
17,TRBV7-2,NA,TRBD2,TRBJ2-7,TGTGCCAGCAGCAAAGGCCTAGCGGGAGGCTCCCCCTACGAGCAGTACTTC,CASSKGLAGGSPYEQYF
15,TRBV12-3/TRBV12-4,few,TRBD2,TRBJ2-7,TGTGCCAGCAGTTCCGGGACTAGCGGTTTCTACGAGCAGTACTTC,CASSSGTSGFYEQYF
15,TRBV12-3/TRBV12-4,once,TRBD2,TRBJ2-7,TGTGCCAGCAGTTTTGGACTAGTGCAAAGCGACGAGCAGTACTTC,CASSFGLVQSDEQYF
11,TRBV5-1,NA,NA,TRBJ2-1,TGCGCCAGCAGCCCAGACGGCGAGCAGTTCTTC,CASSPDGEQFF
15,TRBV29-1,NA,NA,TRBJ2-2,TGCAGCGTTGGGCAGGGAAGTGCCTTGGCCGGGGAGCTGTTTTTT,CSVGQGSALAGELFF
13,TRBV7-9,few,NA,TRBJ2-1,TGTGCCAGCAGCTTAAGTAGAGGAGGGGGTGAGTTCTTC,CASSLSRGGGEFF
13,TRBV18,NA,NA,TRBJ1-1,TGTGCCAGCTCACCTCCACCGAATGATGTAGCTTTCTTT,CASSPPPNDVAFF
14,TRBV29-1,few,NA,TRBJ2-1,TGCAGCGTTGGGGGGCAGGGTGATGGCAATGAGCAGTTCTTC,CSVGGQGDGNEQFF
16,TRBV7-6,NA,TRBD2,TRBJ2-1,TGTGCCAGCACCAACAACCAACCGGGGGGCTACAATGAGCAGTTCTTC,CASTNNQPGGYNEQFF
16,TRBV10-3,few,TRBD2,TRBJ2-3,TGTGCCATCAGTCCCCTGGCGGGAGGGCCAAAAGATACGCAGTATTTT,CAISPLAGGPKDTQYF
12,TRBV20-1,NA,NA,TRBJ2-7,TGCAGTGCGAGGGCCTTAGGGTACGAGCAGTACTTC,CSARALGYEQYF
12,TRBV20-1,NA,NA,TRBJ2-3,TGCAGTGCGGATAGCTCTACGGATACGCAGTATTTT,CSADSSTDTQYF
13,TRBV6-2/TRBV6-3,NA,NA,TRBJ2-7,TGTGCCAGCAGTTACGCCTTACCGGGGGAGCAGTACTTC,CASSYALPGEQYF
14,TRBV27,many,NA,TRBJ2-1,TGTGCCAGCAGTTTCGGGTCCGGATACAATGAGCAGTTCTTC,CASSFGSGYNEQFF
18,TRBV29-1,NA,TRBD2,TRBJ2-1,TGCAGCGTTGAAAAACTAGCGGGCTACGTAGGCTCCTACAATGAGCAGTTCTTC,CSVEKLAGYVGSYNEQFF